There are a few counts of the clone carrying this T cell receptor beta chain. This sample was taken from a study of blood T cell repertoires in COVID-19. The CDR3 is 12 residues long. The germline gives CDR1 SEHNR, CDR2 FQNEAQ (reference sequence). The ends were cut back, 1 base at V and 4 bases at J, with 5 bases in the middle. Source study methods: Using reference gene primer amplification, nucleated cell counts were estimated. TCRdb's copy holds only in-frame clones and misses some; the assay was immunoSEQ multiplex PCR. Clonal size and the V and J genes are those of that table, whereas D and trimming came from the DNA. The repertoire consists of about 320,000 clones, with 90% occurring once and the leading ten covering 2.6%. Participants, about 18 to 90 years old, spanned around 26 US areas. Either two negative PCRs, clearance, or symptom resolution qualified Cohort 3 donors as recovered.

Sequences were obtained from PBMCs or T cells enriched from blood (not recorded which). The rearrangement links TRBV7-9 to TRBJ2-7; no definite D call. This TCR came from a man aged 55 to 70 who had recovered from COVID-19. This CDR3 is CASSLVPYEQYF. The CDR3 DNA follows: TGTGCCAGCAGCTTAGTCCCATACGAGCAGTACTTC. Filled out from reference TRBV7-9 and TRBJ2-7, the complete variable domain reads DTGVSQNPRHKITKRGQNVTFRCDPISEHNRLYWYRQTLGQGPEFLTYFQNEAQLEKSRLLSDRFSAERPKGSFSTLEIQRTEQGDSAMYLCASSLVPYEQYFGPGTRLTVT.